The sequence of this T cell receptor (beta chain) was determined in a study of cytomegalovirus exposure and HLA in healthy donors. Points on this clone: Its antigen is not identified.

The CDR3 extends over 14 amino acids. Germline V CDR1 and CDR2: LNHDA, SQIVND (reference sequence). J was trimmed by 3 bases and V by 4 bases; bases with no gene match: 3. General observations from the study: The classifier, whose performance was assessed in both the original and validation cohorts, reportedly diagnosed cytomegalovirus status with high specificity and sensitivity.

TCRdb's table, derived via immunoSEQ multiplex PCR, lists solely in-frame clones and lacks some. The sample comprises 110,000 to 150,000 clones, roughly nine tenths of which are singletons, and roughly 0.7% rests with the top ten. This rearrangement joins TRBV19 to TRBJ2-7, with 10 bases matching TRBD1. This clonotype originated in a young man in good health and CMV-seronegative. Specimen: PBMCs. The chain's CDR3 is CASSTGQGDYEQYF. CDR3 nucleotides: TGTGCCAGTAGTACCGGACAGGGGGACTACGAGCAGTACTTC. The whole variable domain, filled in from reference TRBV19 and TRBJ2-7, reads DGGITQSPKYLFRKEGQNVTLSCEQNLNHDAMYWYRQDPGQGLRLIYYSQIVNDFQKGDIAEGYSVSREKKESFPLTVTSAQKNPTAFYLCASSTGQGDYEQYFGPGTRLTVT.